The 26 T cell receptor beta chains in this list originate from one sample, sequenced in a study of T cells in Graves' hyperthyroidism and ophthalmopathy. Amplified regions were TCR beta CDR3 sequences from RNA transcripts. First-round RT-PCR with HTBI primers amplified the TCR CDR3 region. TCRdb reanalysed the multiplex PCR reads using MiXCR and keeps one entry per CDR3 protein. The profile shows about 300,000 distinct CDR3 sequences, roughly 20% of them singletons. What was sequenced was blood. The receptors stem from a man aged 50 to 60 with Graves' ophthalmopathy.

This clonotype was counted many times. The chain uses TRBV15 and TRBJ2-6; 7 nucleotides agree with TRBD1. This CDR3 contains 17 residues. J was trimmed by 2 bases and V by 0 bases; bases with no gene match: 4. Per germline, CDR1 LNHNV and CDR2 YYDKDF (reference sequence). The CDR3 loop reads CATSRDQGVTGANVLTF. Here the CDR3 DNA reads TGTGCCACCAGCAGAGATCAGGGGGTAACTGGGGCCAACGTCCTGACTTTC.

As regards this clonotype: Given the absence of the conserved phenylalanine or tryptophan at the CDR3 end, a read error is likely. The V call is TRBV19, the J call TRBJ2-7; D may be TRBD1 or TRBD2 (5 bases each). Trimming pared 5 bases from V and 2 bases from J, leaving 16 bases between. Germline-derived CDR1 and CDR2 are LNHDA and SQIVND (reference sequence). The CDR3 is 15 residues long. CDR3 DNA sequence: TGTGCCAGTAGTCTCGGGCAGGGAGTTGCCTACGAGCAGTACCTC. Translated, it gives CASSLGQGVAYEQYL.

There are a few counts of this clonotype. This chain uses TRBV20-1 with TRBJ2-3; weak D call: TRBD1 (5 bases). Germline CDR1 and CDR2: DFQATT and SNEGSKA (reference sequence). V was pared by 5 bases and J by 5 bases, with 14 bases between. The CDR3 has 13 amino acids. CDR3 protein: CSAGRGYGDTQYF. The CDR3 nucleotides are TGCAGTGCTGGTAGGGGCTACGGAGATACGCAGTATTTT.

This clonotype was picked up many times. The CDR3 nucleotides are TGCGCCAGCAGCCTCGGACTAGGGTACGAGCAGTACTTC. It yields the protein CASSLGLGYEQYF. V gene TRBV5-1 combines with J gene TRBJ2-7; 7 positions agree with TRBD2. CDR3 length: 13 amino acids. Germline V lookup: CDR1 SGHRS, CDR2 YFSETQ. Trimming cost V 4 bases and J 4 bases; bases outside gene matches: 5. Combining the CDR3 with reference TRBV5-1 and TRBJ2-7 gives the whole variable domain KAGVTQTPRYLIKTRGQQVTLSCSPISGHRSVSWYQQTPGQGLQFLFEYFSETQRNKGNFPGRFSGRQFSNSRSEMNVSTLELGDSALYLCASSLGLGYEQYFGPGTRLTVT.

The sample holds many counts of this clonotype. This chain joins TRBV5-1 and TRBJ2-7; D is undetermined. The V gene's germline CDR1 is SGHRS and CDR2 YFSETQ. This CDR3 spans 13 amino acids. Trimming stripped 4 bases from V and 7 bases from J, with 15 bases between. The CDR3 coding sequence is TGCGCCAGCAGCGGTGGACCACATCGGGAGCAGTACTTC. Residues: CASSGGPHREQYF.

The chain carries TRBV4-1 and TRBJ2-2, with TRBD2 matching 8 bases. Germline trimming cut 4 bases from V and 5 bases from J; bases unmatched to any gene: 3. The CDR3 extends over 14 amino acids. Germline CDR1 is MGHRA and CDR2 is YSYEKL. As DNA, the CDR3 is TGCGCCAGCAGCCGAGCGGGAGTTACCGGGGAGCTGTTTTTT. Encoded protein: CASSRAGVTGELFF.

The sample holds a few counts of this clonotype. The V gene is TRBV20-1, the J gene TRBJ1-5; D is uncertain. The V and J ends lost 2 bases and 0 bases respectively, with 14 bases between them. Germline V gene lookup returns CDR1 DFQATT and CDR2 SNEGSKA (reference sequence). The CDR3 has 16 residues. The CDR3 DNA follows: TGCAGTGCTAGAATCTCTCAGTTGGCTAGCAATCAGCCCCAGCATTTT. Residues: CSARISQLASNQPQHF.

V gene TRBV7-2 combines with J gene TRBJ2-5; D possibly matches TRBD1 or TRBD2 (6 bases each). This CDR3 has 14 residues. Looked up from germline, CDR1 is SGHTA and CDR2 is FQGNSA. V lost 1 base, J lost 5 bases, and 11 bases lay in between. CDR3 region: CASSLGWRGETQYF. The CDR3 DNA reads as TGTGCCAGCAGCTTAGGCTGGAGGGGGGAGACCCAGTACTTC.

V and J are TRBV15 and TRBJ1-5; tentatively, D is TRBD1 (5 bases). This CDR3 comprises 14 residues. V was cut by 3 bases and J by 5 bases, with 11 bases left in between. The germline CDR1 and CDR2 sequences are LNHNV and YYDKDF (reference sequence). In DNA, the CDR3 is TGTGCCACCAGCAGGGGGCTAAGGGATCAGCCCCAGCATTTT. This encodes CATSRGLRDQPQHF.

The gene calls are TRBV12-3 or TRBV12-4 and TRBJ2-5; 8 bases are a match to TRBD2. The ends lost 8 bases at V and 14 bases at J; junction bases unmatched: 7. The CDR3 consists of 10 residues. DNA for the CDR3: TGTGCCAGCGCGGGAGGACGGATATACTTC. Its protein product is CASAGGRIYF.

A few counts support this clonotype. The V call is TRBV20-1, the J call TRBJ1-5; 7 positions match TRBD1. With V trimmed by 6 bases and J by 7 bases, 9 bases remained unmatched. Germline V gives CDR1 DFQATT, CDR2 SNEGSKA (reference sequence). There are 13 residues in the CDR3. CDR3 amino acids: CSALRGGGQPQHF. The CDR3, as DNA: TGCAGTGCCTTGAGAGGGGGCGGACAGCCCCAGCATTTT.

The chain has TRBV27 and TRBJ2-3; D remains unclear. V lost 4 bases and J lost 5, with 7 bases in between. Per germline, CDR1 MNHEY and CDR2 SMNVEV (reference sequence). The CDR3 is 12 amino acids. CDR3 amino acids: CASSYFIDTQYF. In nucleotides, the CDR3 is TGTGCCAGCAGTTATTTTATAGATACGCAGTATTTT.

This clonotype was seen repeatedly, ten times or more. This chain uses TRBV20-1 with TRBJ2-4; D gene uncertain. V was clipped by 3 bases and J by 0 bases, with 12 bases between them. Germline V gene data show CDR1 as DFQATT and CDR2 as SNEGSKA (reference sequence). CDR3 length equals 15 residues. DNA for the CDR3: TGCAGTGCTAGCTATGCAAGTCTAGCCAAAAACATTCAGTACTTC. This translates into CSASYASLAKNIQYF.

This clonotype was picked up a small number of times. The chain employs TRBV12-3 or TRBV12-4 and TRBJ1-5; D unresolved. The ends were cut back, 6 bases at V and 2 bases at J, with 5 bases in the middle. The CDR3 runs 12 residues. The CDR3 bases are TGTGCCAGCAGGTTGGGCAATCAGCCCCAGCATTTT. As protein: CASRLGNQPQHF.

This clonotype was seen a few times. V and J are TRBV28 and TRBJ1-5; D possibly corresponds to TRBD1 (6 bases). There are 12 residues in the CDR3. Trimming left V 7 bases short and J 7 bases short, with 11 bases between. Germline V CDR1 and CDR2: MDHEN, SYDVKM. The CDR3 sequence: CASTGRGQPQHF. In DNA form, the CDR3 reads TGTGCCAGCACAGGAAGGGGGCAGCCCCAGCATTTT.

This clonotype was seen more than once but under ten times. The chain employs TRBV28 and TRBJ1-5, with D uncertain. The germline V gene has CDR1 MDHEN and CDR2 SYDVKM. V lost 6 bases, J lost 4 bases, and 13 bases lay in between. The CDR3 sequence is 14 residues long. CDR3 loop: CASSPQLGNQPQHF. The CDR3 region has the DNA TGTGCCAGCAGCCCACAGTTAGGAAATCAGCCCCAGCATTTT. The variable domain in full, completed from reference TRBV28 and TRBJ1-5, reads DVKVTQSSRYLVKRTGEKVFLECVQDMDHENMFWYRQDPGLGLRLIYFSYDVKMKEKGDIPEGYSVSREKKERFSLILESASTNQTSMYLCASSPQLGNQPQHFGDGTRLSIL.

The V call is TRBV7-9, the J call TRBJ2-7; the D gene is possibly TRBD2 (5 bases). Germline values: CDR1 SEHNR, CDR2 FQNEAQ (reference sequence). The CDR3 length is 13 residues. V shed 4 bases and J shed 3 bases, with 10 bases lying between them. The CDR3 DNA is TGTGCCAGCAGCTCCGGGATTGACTACGAGCAGTACTTC. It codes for CASSSGIDYEQYF.

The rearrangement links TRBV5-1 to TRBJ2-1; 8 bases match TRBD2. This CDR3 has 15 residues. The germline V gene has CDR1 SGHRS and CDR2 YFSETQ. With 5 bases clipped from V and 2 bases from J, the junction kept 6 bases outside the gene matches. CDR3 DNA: TGCGCCAGCAGGTCGACTAGCGACCCCTACAATGAGCAGTTCTTC. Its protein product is CASRSTSDPYNEQFF.

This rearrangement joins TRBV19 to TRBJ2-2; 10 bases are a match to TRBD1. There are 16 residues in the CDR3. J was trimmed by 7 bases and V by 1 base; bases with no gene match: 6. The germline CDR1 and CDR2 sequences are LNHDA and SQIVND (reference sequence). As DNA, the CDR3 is TGTGCCAGTAGTATAGCCCGGGACAGGGGTGGCGGGGAGCTGTTTTTT. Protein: CASSIARDRGGGELFF.

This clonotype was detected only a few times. The DNA of the CDR3 is TGCGCCAGCAGACAGGCGAACACCGGGGAGCTGTTTTTT. It encodes CASRQANTGELFF. The J gene is TRBJ2-2, the V gene TRBV5-1; D is possibly TRBD1 (5 bases). The germline V gene has CDR1 SGHRS and CDR2 YFSETQ. CDR3 size: 13 residues. Trimming removed 5 bases at V and 0 bases at J, with 5 bases between.

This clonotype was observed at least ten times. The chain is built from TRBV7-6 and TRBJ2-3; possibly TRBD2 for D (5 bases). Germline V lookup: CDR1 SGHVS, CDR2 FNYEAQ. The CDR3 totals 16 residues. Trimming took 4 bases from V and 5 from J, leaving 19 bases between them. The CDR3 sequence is CASSSEGALSQDTQYF. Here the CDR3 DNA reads TGTGCCAGCAGCTCTGAGGGAGCATTGTCACAAGATACGCAGTATTTT.

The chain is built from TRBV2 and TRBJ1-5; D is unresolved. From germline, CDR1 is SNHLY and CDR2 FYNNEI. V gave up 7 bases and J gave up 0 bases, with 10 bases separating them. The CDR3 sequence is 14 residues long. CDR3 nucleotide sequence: TGTGCCAGCACCCCTGGGGTTAGCAATCAGCCCCAGCATTTT. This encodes CASTPGVSNQPQHF.

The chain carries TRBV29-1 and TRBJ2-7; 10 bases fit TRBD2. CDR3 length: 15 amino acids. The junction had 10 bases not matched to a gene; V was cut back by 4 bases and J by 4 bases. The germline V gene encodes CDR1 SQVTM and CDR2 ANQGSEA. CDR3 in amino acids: CSVVSSGSWRYEQYF. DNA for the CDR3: TGCAGCGTTGTCTCTAGCGGGAGTTGGAGGTACGAGCAGTACTTC.

CDR3 sequence (DNA): TGCAGTGCTAGAGATCTGGGTCATAGCAATCAGCCCCAGCATTTT. Protein product: CSARDLGHSNQPQHF. The chain uses TRBV20-1 and TRBJ1-5; no firm D call. V lost 0 bases, J lost 0 bases, and 9 bases lay in between. Per germline, CDR1 DFQATT and CDR2 SNEGSKA (reference sequence). The length of the CDR3 is 15 residues.

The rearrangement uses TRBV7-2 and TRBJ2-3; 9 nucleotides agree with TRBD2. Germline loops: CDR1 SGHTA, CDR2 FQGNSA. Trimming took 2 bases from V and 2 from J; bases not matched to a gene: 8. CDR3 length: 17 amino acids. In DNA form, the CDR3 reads TGTGCCAGCAGCTTAAACCCTAGCGGGACATCCACAGATACGCAGTATTTT. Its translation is CASSLNPSGTSTDTQYF.

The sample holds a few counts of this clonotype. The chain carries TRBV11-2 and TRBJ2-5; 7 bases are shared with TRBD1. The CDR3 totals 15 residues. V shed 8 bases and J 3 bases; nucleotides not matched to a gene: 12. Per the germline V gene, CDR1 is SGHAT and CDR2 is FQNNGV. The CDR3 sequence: CASRRQGIGKETQYF. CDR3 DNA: TGTGCCAGCCGTCGACAGGGAATCGGGAAAGAGACCCAGTACTTC.